This T cell receptor beta chain was recorded in a study of T cell repertoires in cytomegalovirus infection. This clonotype showed up many times. The antigen remains unidentified. The junction does not match germline at one end; this may be a read error. TCRdb re-derived calls from the reads in MiXCR, one entry per CDR3 protein. This sample has just over 150,000 distinct CDR3 sequences; around a quarter occur once, and the top ten carry about 10%. Whole-study findings and limits: People with CMV and the relevant HLA were identified by cumulative public TCR beta family frequency.

The sequencing sample was made of PBMCs. This receptor was taken from a human donor in good health (CMV status not recorded). Some clones in this sample may be carry-over from other donors' samples.

In DNA form, the CDR3 reads TGTGCTAGCAGCAATGGCCCCCGGAATGAGCAGTTCTTC. The encoded protein is CASSNGPRNEQFF. The chain joins TRBV7-7 to TRBJ2-1; D gene unclear. This CDR3 contains 13 residues. CDR1 is SSHAT and CDR2 is FNYEAQ in the germline V gene (reference sequence).